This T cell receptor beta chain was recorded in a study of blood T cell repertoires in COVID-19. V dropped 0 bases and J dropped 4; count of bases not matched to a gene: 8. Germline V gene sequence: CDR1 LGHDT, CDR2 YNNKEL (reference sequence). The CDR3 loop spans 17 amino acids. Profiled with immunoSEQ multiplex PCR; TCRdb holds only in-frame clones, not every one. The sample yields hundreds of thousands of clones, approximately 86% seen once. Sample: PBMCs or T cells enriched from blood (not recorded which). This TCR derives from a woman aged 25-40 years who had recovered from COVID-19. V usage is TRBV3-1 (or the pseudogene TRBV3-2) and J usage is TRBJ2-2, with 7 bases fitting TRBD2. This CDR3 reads CASSQERSSGGTGELFF. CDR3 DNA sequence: TGTGCCAGCAGCCAAGAGCGGTCTAGCGGTGGCACCGGGGAGCTGTTTTTT.